Shown below are 17 T cell receptor beta chains from a single sample sequenced in a study of cytomegalovirus exposure and HLA in healthy donors. The PCR ran on 60 Vbeta and 13 Jbeta primers. Method: immunoSEQ multiplex PCR; TCRdb's copy keeps in-frame clones and lacks some. Found here are around 190,000 clones, around 77% of them singletons; the top ten hold less than 3.5%. Sequenced: PBMCs. These receptors were taken from a woman aged 25 to 45 in good health and CMV-seronegative.

This sequence joins TRBV4-2 and TRBJ1-6, with TRBD1 as a possible D gene (5 bases). This CDR3 has 15 amino acids. CDR1 and CDR2 from the germline V gene are LGHNA and YNFKEQ. V shed 0 bases and J shed 9 bases, with 12 bases lying between them. The CDR3 coding sequence is TGTGCCAGCAGCCAAGATTCGGCAGACAGTTCACCCCTCCACTTT. It translates to CASSQDSADSSPLHF.

V gene TRBV5-1 combines with J gene TRBJ2-5, with 10 bases that match TRBD2. V shed 1 base and J 9 bases; nucleotides not matched to a gene: 9. The CDR3 consists of 15 residues. Germline V gene sequence: CDR1 SGHRS, CDR2 YFSETQ. The CDR3 sequence: CASSLLASGGGAQYF. Here the CDR3 DNA reads TGCGCCAGCAGCTTGTTAGCTAGCGGGGGTGGTGCCCAGTACTTC.

This clone has only a few counts. This chain links TRBV2 with TRBJ1-4; TRBD1 might be the D (5 bases). This CDR3 is 13 amino acids long. CDR1 is SNHLY and CDR2 is FYNNEI in the germline V gene. The V end lost 5 bases, the J end lost 2 bases, and 6 bases lay between the germline ends. In nucleotides, the CDR3 is TGTGCCAGCAGTTGGGGCACTAATGAAAAACTGTTTTTT. It encodes CASSWGTNEKLFF.

The chain employs TRBV7-2 and TRBJ2-2; D is ambiguous. CDR1 SGHTA and CDR2 FQGNSA come from the germline V gene. The CDR3 runs 16 residues. Trimming took 5 bases from V and 1 from J, leaving 14 bases between them. Here the CDR3 DNA reads TGTGCCAGCAGCCCAACGTTGCGGCTGAACACCGGGGAGCTGTTTTTT. Translating gives CASSPTLRLNTGELFF. The whole variable domain, filled in from reference TRBV7-2 and TRBJ2-2, reads GAGVSQSPSNKVTEKGKDVELRCDPISGHTALYWYRQSLGQGLEFLIYFQGNSAPDKSGLPSDRFSAERTGGSVSTLTIQRTQQEDSAVYLCASSPTLRLNTGELFFGEGSRLTVL.

This clone was seen a handful of times. The chain carries TRBV9 and TRBJ1-4; possible D gene TRBD1, 5 bases. V lost 5 bases, J lost 8 bases, and 16 bases lay in between. Germline V lookup: CDR1 SGDLS, CDR2 YYNGEE. This CDR3 has 14 residues. Written as DNA, the CDR3 is TGTGCCAGCAGTCCACAGGCTCGGAGAGAAAAACTGTTTTTT. Translating gives CASSPQARREKLFF.

V and J are TRBV11-2 and TRBJ1-1; TRBD1 agrees at 8 bases. The ends lost 3 bases at V and 5 bases at J; junction bases unmatched: 5. This CDR3 is 14 amino acids long. Germline V gene sequence: CDR1 SGHAT, CDR2 FQNNGV. The CDR3 DNA follows: TGTGCCAGCAGCTTCGGACAGGGAAGTACTGAAGCTTTCTTT. It encodes CASSFGQGSTEAFF.

This clone was observed a single time. The chain has TRBV7-2 and TRBJ2-3; 8 bases agree with TRBD2. This CDR3 has 14 residues. V was pared by 5 bases and J by 3 bases, with 4 bases of the junction left unmatched. CDR1 SGHTA and CDR2 FQGNSA come from the germline V gene. CDR3 protein: CASSLERETDTQYF. The CDR3 coding sequence is TGTGCCAGCAGCCTCGAGCGGGAGACAGATACGCAGTATTTT.

The chain links TRBV6-5 to TRBJ1-1, with D perhaps TRBD1 (6 bases). The germline V gene encodes CDR1 MNHEY and CDR2 SVGAGI. CDR3 length: 15 residues. Trimming left V 7 bases short and J 5 bases short, with 20 bases between. The CDR3 coding sequence is TGTGCCAGCAAGCCGGGCGGCAGGGGTTGGACTGAAGCTTTCTTT. As protein: CASKPGGRGWTEAFF.

The V call is TRBV5-1, the J call TRBJ2-1, with D maybe TRBD2 (7 bases). Germline lookup yields CDR1 SGHRS and CDR2 YFSETQ. The CDR3 runs to 15 residues. Trimming took off 5 bases at V and 1 base at J, with 13 bases between the two ends. This chain's CDR3 is CASRGGGRSYNEQFF. CDR3 coding DNA: TGCGCCAGCAGAGGGGGGGGTAGGTCCTACAATGAGCAGTTCTTC.

CDR3 protein: CASSYRGLGSYEQYF. The CDR3 DNA follows: TGTGCCAGCAGCTACCGGGGTTTAGGGTCCTACGAGCAGTACTTC. The V and J genes are TRBV28 and TRBJ2-7, with a tentative D call TRBD2 (5 bases). The CDR3 totals 15 residues. Trimming stripped 6 bases from V and 1 base from J, with 16 bases between. CDR1 and CDR2 from the germline V gene are MDHEN and SYDVKM. The variable domain in full, completed from reference TRBV28 and TRBJ2-7, reads DVKVTQSSRYLVKRTGEKVFLECVQDMDHENMFWYRQDPGLGLRLIYFSYDVKMKEKGDIPEGYSVSREKKERFSLILESASTNQTSMYLCASSYRGLGSYEQYFGPGTRLTVT.

As to this clone: Within the sample, other DNA sequences also encode this same CDR3. J is TRBJ2-1 and V is TRBV7-3; 7 nucleotides match TRBD2. Germline CDR1 SGHTA, CDR2 FQGTGA. The CDR3 covers 17 residues. With V trimmed by 5 bases and J by 5 bases, 15 bases remained unmatched. The CDR3 DNA follows: TGTGCCAGCAGCCCTTTGGTAGGGGAGGGTTCCGACAATGAGCAGTTCTTC. Translated: CASSPLVGEGSDNEQFF.

V gene TRBV6-1 combines with J gene TRBJ2-1, with 8 bases aligning to TRBD2. Trimming took 2 bases from V and 1 from J; bases not matched to a gene: 4. The CDR3 covers 16 residues. The germline gives CDR1 MNHNS, CDR2 SASEGT. Here the CDR3 DNA reads TGTGCCAGCAGTGAATTCGGGGGGGCTTCCTACAATGAGCAGTTCTTC. It is translated as CASSEFGGASYNEQFF.

This chain joins TRBV6-4 and TRBJ2-7; TRBD2 aligns across 9 bases. V shed 5 bases, J shed 7 bases, and the junction held 12 bases outside the gene matches. The germline V gene encodes CDR1 MRHNA and CDR2 SNTAGT. CDR3 length: 15 residues. DNA for the CDR3: TGTGCCAGCAGTATGGTTAGCGGGGGCCCTAGGGAGCAGTACTTC. Translating it yields CASSMVSGGPREQYF.

The chain has TRBV5-5 and TRBJ1-2; TRBD1 might be the D (5 bases). In germline, CDR1 is SGHKS, CDR2 YYEKEE (reference sequence). This CDR3 has 13 residues. The V and J ends lost 3 bases and 5 bases respectively, with 11 bases between them. This CDR3 is CASSSGGGYGYTF. As DNA, the CDR3 is TGTGCCAGCAGCTCTGGGGGGGGTTATGGCTACACCTTC.

The rearrangement joins TRBV7-9 to TRBJ2-4; 8 bases match TRBD1. CDR1 is SEHNR, CDR2 FQNEAQ, per germline (reference sequence). There are 17 residues in the CDR3. The ends lost 1 base at V and 0 bases at J; junction bases unmatched: 5. CDR3 sequence reads: CASSLGDRGLAKNIQYF. In nucleotides, the CDR3 is TGTGCCAGCAGCTTAGGAGACAGGGGCCTAGCCAAAAACATTCAGTACTTC. Complete variable domain (other parts from reference TRBV7-9 and TRBJ2-4): DTGVSQNPRHKITKRGQNVTFRCDPISEHNRLYWYRQTLGQGPEFLTYFQNEAQLEKSRLLSDRFSAERPKGSFSTLEIQRTEQGDSAMYLCASSLGDRGLAKNIQYFGAGTRLSVL.

This chain joins TRBV4-1 and TRBJ2-1, with D perhaps TRBD2 (5 bases). V was pared by 4 bases and J by 8 bases, with 21 bases between. This CDR3 is 16 amino acids long. Germline V CDR1 and CDR2: MGHRA, YSYEKL. CDR3 in DNA: TGCGCCAGCAGCCGAGCCGAGGACTCCAGGCCCCATGAGCAGTTCTTC. Its protein is CASSRAEDSRPHEQFF.

The chain uses TRBV18 and TRBJ2-1; 9 nucleotides agree with TRBD2. The germline gives CDR1 KGHSH, CDR2 LQKENI. The V segment lost 1 base and the J segment 7 bases; nucleotides outside the gene matches: 5. CDR3 length equals 15 residues. The CDR3 here is CASSPLAGGLNEQFF. CDR3 in DNA: TGTGCCAGCTCACCACTGGCGGGGGGGTTAAATGAGCAGTTCTTC.